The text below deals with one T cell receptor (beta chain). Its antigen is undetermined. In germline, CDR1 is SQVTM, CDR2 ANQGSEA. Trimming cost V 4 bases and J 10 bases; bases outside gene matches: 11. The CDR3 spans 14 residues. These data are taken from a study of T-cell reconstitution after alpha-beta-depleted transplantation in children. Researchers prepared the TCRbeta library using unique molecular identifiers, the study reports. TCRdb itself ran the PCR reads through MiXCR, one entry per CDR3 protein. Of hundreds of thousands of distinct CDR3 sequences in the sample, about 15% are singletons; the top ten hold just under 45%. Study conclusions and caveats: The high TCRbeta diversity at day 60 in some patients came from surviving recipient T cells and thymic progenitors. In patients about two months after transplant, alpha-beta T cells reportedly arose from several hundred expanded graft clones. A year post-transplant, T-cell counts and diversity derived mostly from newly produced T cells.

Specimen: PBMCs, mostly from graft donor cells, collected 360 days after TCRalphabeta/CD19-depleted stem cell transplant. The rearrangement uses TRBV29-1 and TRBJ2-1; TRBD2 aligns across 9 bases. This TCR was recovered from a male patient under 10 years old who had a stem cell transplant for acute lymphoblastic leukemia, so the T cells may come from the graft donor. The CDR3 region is CSVGLAGRRSEQFF. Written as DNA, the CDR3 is TGCAGCGTTGGGCTAGCGGGGAGGCGGTCCGAGCAGTTCTTC.